What follows are 14 T cell receptor beta chains derived from one specimen sequenced in a study of cytomegalovirus exposure and HLA in healthy donors. The primer mix had 60 Vbeta and 13 Jbeta primers. The table came from immunoSEQ multiplex PCR; TCRdb's copy has only in-frame clones and leaves some out. The top ten clones hold around 3.9% of a sample with 89,000 or so clones, roughly 77% of them seen once. Sequencing used PBMCs. These receptors were obtained from a man aged 55 to 70 in good health and CMV-seronegative.

This chain links TRBV9 with TRBJ2-5; TRBD2 agrees at 8 bases. The DNA end is more similar to TRBJ2-7, so the J call may be wrong. CDR3 size: 15 residues. The germline gives CDR1 SGDLS, CDR2 YYNGEE. CDR3 residues: CASGPAGAGGYEQYF. The DNA for the CDR3 is TGTGCCAGCGGACCCGCGGGGGCGGGAGGCTACGAGCAGTACTTC.

The chain has TRBV7-8 and TRBJ2-7; TRBD1 aligns across 7 bases. The trim removed 5 bases at V and 0 bases at J, leaving 10 bases unmatched. The CDR3 consists of 16 residues. Per germline, CDR1 SGHVS and CDR2 FQNEAQ. The chain's CDR3 is CASSRRDRESSYEQYF. Here the CDR3 DNA reads TGTGCCAGCAGCAGACGCGACAGGGAAAGCTCCTACGAGCAGTACTTC.

This clone came up a few times. The CDR3 reads CAWNPGLAGTYEQYF. CDR3 DNA sequence: TGTGCCTGGAACCCGGGACTAGCGGGAACCTACGAGCAGTACTTC. The rearrangement links TRBV30 to TRBJ2-7; 13 positions agree with TRBD2. Trimming cost V 4 bases and J 2 bases; bases outside gene matches: 5. The CDR3 runs 15 residues. The V gene's germline CDR1 is GTSNPN and CDR2 SVGIG (reference sequence). Full variable domain (outside the CDR3, taken from reference TRBV30 and TRBJ2-7): SQTIHQWPATLVQPVGSPLSLECTVEGTSNPNLYWYRQAAGRGLQLLFYSVGIGQISSEVPQNLSASRPQDRQFILSSKKLLLSDSGFYLCAWNPGLAGTYEQYFGPGTRLTVT.

V is TRBV5-4 and J is TRBJ1-6; 10 bases line up with TRBD1. CDR1 and CDR2 (germline): SGHNT, YYREEE (reference sequence). Losses at the gene ends were 4 bases for V and 6 bases for J; bases not matched to a gene: 7. CDR3 length equals 16 residues. CDR3 protein: CASSLRQGASNSPLHF. The CDR3 coding sequence is TGTGCCAGCAGCCTCCGACAGGGGGCATCTAATTCACCCCTCCACTTT. Complete variable domain (other parts from reference TRBV5-4 and TRBJ1-6): ETGVTQSPTHLIKTRGQQVTLRCSSQSGHNTVSWYQQALGQGPQFIFQYYREEENGRGNFPPRFSGLQFPNYSSELNVNALELDDSALYLCASSLRQGASNSPLHFGNGTRLTVT.

The rearrangement joins TRBV11-2 to TRBJ1-1, with 7 bases fitting TRBD1. J gave up 5 bases and V 1 base, and 16 bases lay outside the gene matches. CDR3 length equals 18 residues. The germline V gene encodes CDR1 SGHAT and CDR2 FQNNGV. CDR3: CASSLARTGPALGTEAFF. For the CDR3, the DNA is TGTGCCAGCAGCTTAGCCAGGACAGGTCCCGCCCTAGGAACTGAAGCTTTCTTT.

This clone was recorded a few times. In the same sample, other DNA sequences code for this CDR3. The chain is built from TRBV5-1 and TRBJ1-1; possibly TRBD1 for D (6 bases). The CDR3 runs to 14 residues. The germline V gene encodes CDR1 SGHRS and CDR2 YFSETQ. Between the trimmed V and J ends, which lost 0 bases and 4 bases, there was a span of 10 bases. Here the CDR3 DNA reads TGCGCCAGCAGCTTGGGAGGGGGAGTCACTGAAGCTTTCTTT. It is translated as CASSLGGGVTEAFF.

The rearrangement links TRBV11-2 to TRBJ2-7; 7 nucleotides align to TRBD2. The CDR3 length is 14 residues. V dropped 7 bases and J dropped 5; count of bases not matched to a gene: 11. The germline gives CDR1 SGHAT, CDR2 FQNNGV. CDR3 sequence reads: CASTPGGGRHEQYF. Here the CDR3 DNA reads TGTGCCAGCACCCCCGGGGGAGGGAGGCACGAGCAGTACTTC.

The rearrangement uses TRBV6-4 and TRBJ2-1; a possible D gene is TRBD2 (6 bases). The CDR3 is 14 residues long. With 4 bases removed from V and 8 bases from J, the gap between germline ends came to 15 bases. Germline CDR1 reads MRHNA; CDR2 reads SNTAGT. The CDR3 nucleotides read TGTGCCAGCAGTGTGGGAGAAGGAGGGGATGAGCAGTTCTTC. Residues: CASSVGEGGDEQFF.

The chain employs TRBV19 and TRBJ2-2, with D perhaps TRBD2 (6 bases). Germline lookup yields CDR1 LNHDA and CDR2 SQIVND (reference sequence). The CDR3 runs to 16 residues. V dropped 3 bases and J dropped 2 bases, with 13 bases sitting between them. CDR3 sequence (DNA): TGTGCCAGTAGTATTGGGGACTTACCTAACACCGGGGAGCTGTTTTTT. Amino acid sequence: CASSIGDLPNTGELFF.

A few counts support this clone. The chain is built from TRBV27 and TRBJ1-1; D remains unclear. CDR1 is MNHEY and CDR2 is SMNVEV in the germline V gene (reference sequence). The CDR3 spans 14 residues. The V gene lost 10 bases and the J gene lost 1 base, with 16 bases spanning the gap. The CDR3 DNA follows: TGTGCCACCCGGCCCTCCCAGGCGAACACTGAAGCTTTCTTT. Translating it yields CATRPSQANTEAFF.

This clone was observed a few times. The J gene is TRBJ2-7, the V gene TRBV25-1, with 10 bases identical to TRBD2. The ends lost 2 bases at V and 1 base at J; junction bases unmatched: 5. This CDR3 spans 16 amino acids. Germline loops: CDR1 MGHDK, CDR2 SYGVNS. The CDR3 loop is CASSEVPAGGSYEQYF. The DNA for the CDR3 is TGTGCCAGCAGTGAAGTTCCAGCGGGGGGGTCCTACGAGCAGTACTTC.

This clone was counted once. The chain uses TRBV4-1 and TRBJ2-3; 9 bases agree with TRBD2. The CDR3 covers 19 residues. The J segment lost 1 base and the V segment lost 0 bases, leaving 11 bases of the junction unmatched. Germline V gives CDR1 MGHRA, CDR2 YSYEKL. CDR3 bases: TGCGCCAGCAGCCAAGACGATAGCGGGGGAAACCGACGCACAGATACGCAGTATTTT. This codes for CASSQDDSGGNRRTDTQYF.

The chain recombines TRBV29-1 with TRBJ2-7, with TRBD1 identical over 8 bases. J was trimmed by 8 bases and V by 5 bases; bases with no gene match: 8. Looked up from germline, CDR1 is SQVTM and CDR2 is ANQGSEA. The CDR3 totals 12 residues. The CDR3 sequence: CSVFSGQGQQYF. The CDR3 DNA follows: TGCAGCGTTTTCTCTGGACAGGGCCAGCAGTACTTC.

The chain employs TRBV18 and TRBJ1-2, with TRBD1 matching 7 bases. V shed 3 bases, J shed 8 bases, and the junction held 6 bases outside the gene matches. In germline, CDR1 is KGHSH, CDR2 LQKENI. The CDR3 has 13 residues. For the CDR3, the DNA is TGTGCCAGCTCACCGATAGGGGGACAGGGCTACACCTTC. Residues: CASSPIGGQGYTF. The full variable domain, completed using reference TRBV18 and TRBJ1-2, is NAGVMQNPRHLVRRRGQEARLRCSPMKGHSHVYWYRQLPEEGLKFMVYLQKENIIDESGMPKERFSAEFPKEGPSILRIQQVVRGDSAAYFCASSPIGGQGYTFGSGTRLTVV.